Following are 13 T cell receptor beta chains from one sample sequenced in a study of shared clonotypes between healthy human individuals. Only in-frame clones appear in the TCRdb table, and some are missing; sequencing was by immunoSEQ multiplex PCR. The profile covers around 530,000 clones, with roughly 79% appearing a single time and more than 10% taken by the ten largest. Sequenced material: PBMCs. These receptors were collected from a woman between 35 and 50 years old in good health. Some clones in this sample may be carry-over from other donors' samples.

The rearrangement joins TRBV5-1 to TRBJ2-1, with D possibly matching TRBD1 (6 bases). Deletions cut 0 bases from V and 3 bases from J, with 10 bases between. Germline CDR1 is SGHRS and CDR2 is YFSETQ. This CDR3 contains 15 residues. The CDR3 here is CASSLAQGNYNEQFF. The CDR3 DNA reads TGCGCCAGCAGCTTGGCCCAGGGGAACTACAATGAGCAGTTCTTC.

The V gene is TRBV4-2, the J gene TRBJ2-1, with TRBD2 identical over 9 bases. Germline V gene sequence: CDR1 LGHNA, CDR2 YNFKEQ. The V gene end was trimmed by 0 bases and the J gene end by 11 bases; junction bases not matched to a gene: 5. This CDR3 is 14 amino acids long. CDR3 in amino acids: CASSQEVGTSQQFF. The CDR3 bases are TGTGCCAGCAGCCAAGAAGTTGGGACTAGCCAGCAGTTCTTC.

The chain couples TRBV6-1 to TRBJ2-1; 9 nucleotides line up with TRBD2. The trim removed 3 bases at V and 5 bases at J, leaving 8 bases unmatched. The CDR3 length is 16 residues. The germline CDR1 and CDR2 sequences are MNHNS and SASEGT. CDR3 region: CASSEGAGGFHNEQFF. The CDR3 region has the DNA TGTGCCAGCAGTGAGGGAGCGGGAGGATTCCACAATGAGCAGTTCTTC.

This chain connects TRBV6-5 to TRBJ1-2; possibly TRBD1 for D (5 bases). The V end lost 0 bases, the J end lost 2 bases, and 7 bases lay between the germline ends. The CDR3 extends over 14 amino acids. Germline CDR1 MNHEY, CDR2 SVGAGI. CDR3 in DNA: TGTGCCAGCAGTTACTCAGGGGCAAACTATGGCTACACCTTC. It is translated as CASSYSGANYGYTF.

The genes are TRBV5-4 and TRBJ1-2; D perhaps matches TRBD1 (5 bases). V lost 4 bases, J lost 3 bases, and 19 bases lay in between. Germline V gene lookup returns CDR1 SGHNT and CDR2 YYREEE (reference sequence). This CDR3 contains 16 residues. CDR3 sequence: CASSQDLGAGDYGYTF. CDR3 coding DNA: TGTGCCAGCAGCCAAGATCTAGGGGCGGGGGACTATGGCTACACCTTC.

Notes on this clone: This CDR3 is also generated by other DNA sequences in the sample. This chain uses TRBV2 with TRBJ2-1, with 11 bases lining up with TRBD2. Trimming at V came to 5 bases and at J to 7 bases, leaving 7 bases not matched to a gene. CDR3 length: 15 amino acids. CDR1 and CDR2 from the germline V gene are SNHLY and FYNNEI. CDR3 protein: CASSLAGGPGNEQFF. CDR3 DNA: TGTGCCAGCAGTTTAGCGGGAGGGCCCGGGAATGAGCAGTTCTTC.

This sequence joins TRBV27 and TRBJ2-2; possibly TRBD1 for D (7 bases). CDR1 and CDR2 (germline): MNHEY, SMNVEV (reference sequence). This CDR3 comprises 16 residues. Trimming left V 7 bases short and J 7 bases short, with 22 bases between. The CDR3 spells CASTPRGDRFGGELFF. The CDR3 bases are TGTGCCAGCACCCCCAGGGGGGACCGGTTTGGCGGGGAGCTGTTTTTT.

The chain carries TRBV5-4 and TRBJ2-5, with D perhaps TRBD1 (6 bases). V lost 4 bases and J lost 5, with 21 bases in between. The germline V gene has CDR1 SGHNT and CDR2 YYREEE (reference sequence). The CDR3 sequence is 16 residues long. CDR3 sequence reads: CASSGDISAAGETQYF. DNA for the CDR3: TGTGCCAGCAGCGGGGACATTAGCGCAGCCGGGGAGACCCAGTACTTC.

The V call is TRBV5-4, the J call TRBJ2-1; TRBD1 aligns across 7 bases. CDR1 is SGHNT and CDR2 is YYREEE in the germline V gene (reference sequence). This CDR3 is 14 amino acids long. J lost 8 bases, V lost 7 bases, and 12 bases had no gene match. CDR3 loop: CASVAPGGGDEQFF. The CDR3 DNA sequence: TGTGCCAGCGTAGCCCCAGGGGGTGGCGATGAGCAGTTCTTC.

This clone appeared a few times. The genes are TRBV7-2 and TRBJ2-7, with unresolved D. This CDR3 is built from 13 residues. Trimming left V 0 bases short and J 1 base short, with 4 bases between. Germline V lookup: CDR1 SGHTA, CDR2 FQGNSA. CDR3 loop: CASSLAQSYEQYF. CDR3 DNA: TGTGCCAGCAGCTTAGCGCAATCCTACGAGCAGTACTTC.

The sample holds many counts of this clone. The rearrangement links TRBV10-1 to TRBJ2-1; TRBD2 agrees at 11 bases. Germline V gene data show CDR1 as WNHNN and CDR2 as SYGVQD (reference sequence). This CDR3 has 16 amino acids. The ends lost 2 bases at V and 7 bases at J; junction bases unmatched: 7. The CDR3 region is CASSEEGSSGRNEQFF. The CDR3 nucleotides are TGCGCCAGCAGTGAGGAGGGTTCTAGCGGGAGGAATGAGCAGTTCTTC.

Concerning this clone itself: Other DNA sequences in the same sample also yield this CDR3. The chain has TRBV7-9 and TRBJ2-1; no clear D gene. The germline V gene encodes CDR1 SEHNR and CDR2 FQNEAQ (reference sequence). The CDR3 is 13 amino acids. The V end was cut by 6 bases, the J end by 0 bases, with 6 bases between. This CDR3 reads CASSPSSYNEQFF. CDR3 DNA: TGTGCCAGCAGTCCTAGCTCCTACAATGAGCAGTTCTTC.

Worth noting for this clone: Other DNA variants within this sample encode the same CDR3. In nucleotides, the CDR3 is TGTGCCTGGAGCCCCGGGCCGAATTCACCCCTCCACTTT. Its protein product is CAWSPGPNSPLHF. V and J are TRBV30 and TRBJ1-6; no firm D call. Deletions cut 3 bases from V and 7 bases from J, with 10 bases between. This CDR3 region has 13 residues. CDR1 is GTSNPN, CDR2 SVGIG, per germline (reference sequence). The entire variable domain, with the rest obtained from reference TRBV30 and TRBJ1-6, is as follows: SQTIHQWPATLVQPVGSPLSLECTVEGTSNPNLYWYRQAAGRGLQLLFYSVGIGQISSEVPQNLSASRPQDRQFILSSKKLLLSDSGFYLCAWSPGPNSPLHFGNGTRLTVT.